These 13 T cell receptor beta chains share one sample of origin, sequenced in a study of shared clonotypes between healthy human individuals. Positive CCR7 selection of CD45RO-negative cells yielded the naive CD8 cells, and terminally differentiated effector memory CD45RA+ cells were excluded. The table came from immunoSEQ multiplex PCR; TCRdb's copy has only in-frame clones and leaves some out. The table includes some 740,000 clones, about 91% detected once. The source material was naive CD8+ T cells sorted from blood. The source is a man aged 30 to 39 in good health.

This CDR3 reads CAWDRFERGRNTGELFF. The DNA for the CDR3 is TGTGCCTGGGATAGATTCGAGCGGGGCCGGAACACCGGGGAGCTGTTTTTT. The rearrangement uses TRBV30 and TRBJ2-2; 7 bases match TRBD2. V lost 5 bases and J lost 1; bases outside the gene matches: 13. This CDR3 is 17 amino acids long. Germline values: CDR1 GTSNPN, CDR2 SVGIG (reference sequence).

This rearrangement joins TRBV7-9 to TRBJ2-7; D remains unclear. V was pared by 6 bases and J by 2 bases, with 14 bases between. The CDR3 is 14 residues long. In germline, CDR1 is SEHNR, CDR2 FQNEAQ (reference sequence). In DNA, the CDR3 is TGTGCCAGCAGTGGTGGCGGTCTAACCTACGAGCAGTACTTC. Its translation is CASSGGGLTYEQYF.

The chain couples TRBV4-3 to TRBJ2-7; D might be TRBD1 (6 bases). The V gene's germline CDR1 is LGHNA and CDR2 YSLEER. This CDR3 is 16 amino acids long. The V and J ends lost 0 bases and 0 bases respectively, with 12 bases between them. The CDR3 DNA sequence: TGCGCCAGCAGCCAAGATTGGGGGCCCCCCTCCTACGAGCAGTACTTC. Amino acid sequence: CASSQDWGPPSYEQYF.

V gene TRBV9 combines with J gene TRBJ2-5, with D possibly being TRBD2 (6 bases). Germline V gene lookup returns CDR1 SGDLS and CDR2 YYNGEE. With 0 bases removed from V and 4 bases from J, the gap between germline ends came to 10 bases. The CDR3 covers 14 residues. DNA for the CDR3: TGTGCCAGCAGCGTAGCCGCGGGGTTAGAGACCCAGTACTTC. This codes for CASSVAAGLETQYF.

This chain uses TRBV28 with TRBJ2-4; 11 bases agree with TRBD2. Germline values: CDR1 MDHEN, CDR2 SYDVKM. The ends lost 6 bases at V and 3 bases at J; junction bases unmatched: 10. The CDR3 consists of 17 residues. The CDR3 nucleotides read TGTGCCAGCAGCTACGCGAGACTAGCGGGATACAAAAACATTCAGTACTTC. This gives the protein CASSYARLAGYKNIQYF.

The chain recombines TRBV5-6 with TRBJ2-1; 7 nucleotides align to TRBD2. Per the germline V gene, CDR1 is SGHDT and CDR2 is YYEEEE. The CDR3 has 15 residues. V trimming: 4 bases; J trimming: 0 bases; junction bases outside the gene matches: 4. Here the CDR3 reads CASSERESSYNEQFF. CDR3 DNA: TGTGCCAGCAGCGAGCGGGAAAGCTCCTACAATGAGCAGTTCTTC.

V is TRBV29-1 and J is TRBJ1-3, with D unclear. Germline V lookup: CDR1 SQVTM, CDR2 ANQGSEA. The CDR3 spans 13 residues. Trimming shortened V by 5 bases and J by 6 bases, and 14 bases separated the two germline ends. CDR3 sequence: CSVLGETENTIYF. In DNA, the CDR3 is TGCAGCGTTCTGGGAGAGACGGAAAACACCATATATTTT.

This chain joins TRBV14 and TRBJ1-2; 7 nucleotides align to TRBD1. V lost 3 bases and J lost 3; bases outside the gene matches: 13. This CDR3 contains 17 residues. The V gene's germline CDR1 is SGHDN and CDR2 FVKESK. CDR3 coding DNA: TGTGCCAGCAGCCATTCGTTTAGAAGGACAGGCGACTATGGCTACACCTTC. Its protein product is CASSHSFRRTGDYGYTF.

The chain joins TRBV9 to TRBJ1-1; D may be TRBD1 (5 bases). CDR1 is SGDLS, CDR2 YYNGEE, per germline. Deletions cut 7 bases from V and 0 bases from J, with 7 bases between. The CDR3 sequence is 12 residues long. The CDR3 is CASGQMNTEAFF. CDR3 sequence (DNA): TGTGCCAGCGGACAAATGAACACTGAAGCTTTCTTT.

The CDR3 DNA follows: TGTGCCAGCAGTGAATTGTCCATCTCTGGAAACACCATATATTTT. Translated: CASSELSISGNTIYF. V usage is TRBV6-1 and J usage is TRBJ1-3; D is undetermined. CDR1 and CDR2 (germline): MNHNS, SASEGT. The V and J ends lost 2 bases and 0 bases respectively, with 8 bases between them. The CDR3 extends over 15 amino acids.

The chain employs TRBV29-1 and TRBJ2-7; maybe TRBD1 (6 bases). The germline V and J ends were trimmed by 0 bases and 3 bases, with 15 bases remaining between them. The CDR3 is 15 amino acids. Germline V gives CDR1 SQVTM, CDR2 ANQGSEA. CDR3 nucleotide sequence: TGCAGCGTTGAAGAGCAGGGGAGAGGCTTCTACGAGCAGTACTTC. Amino acids: CSVEEQGRGFYEQYF.

The rearrangement joins TRBV6-1 to TRBJ2-7; 8 nucleotides align to TRBD2. Germline loops: CDR1 MNHNS, CDR2 SASEGT. The CDR3 consists of 15 residues. Unmatched junction bases numbered 2, after V lost 1 base and J lost 0 bases. The CDR3 region is CASSEVGLVSYEQYF. The CDR3 bases are TGTGCCAGCAGTGAAGTGGGACTAGTCTCCTACGAGCAGTACTTC.

CDR3 nucleotide sequence: TGTGCTAGTGGTCTCGCCTTAGCTCCCAATGAGCAGTTCTTC. Translated: CASGLALAPNEQFF. The V gene is TRBV12-5, the J gene TRBJ2-1; no reliable D call. V was shortened by 5 bases and J by 6 bases, with 14 bases between the two germline ends. The germline V gene has CDR1 LGHNT and CDR2 FRNRAP. CDR3 length equals 14 residues.